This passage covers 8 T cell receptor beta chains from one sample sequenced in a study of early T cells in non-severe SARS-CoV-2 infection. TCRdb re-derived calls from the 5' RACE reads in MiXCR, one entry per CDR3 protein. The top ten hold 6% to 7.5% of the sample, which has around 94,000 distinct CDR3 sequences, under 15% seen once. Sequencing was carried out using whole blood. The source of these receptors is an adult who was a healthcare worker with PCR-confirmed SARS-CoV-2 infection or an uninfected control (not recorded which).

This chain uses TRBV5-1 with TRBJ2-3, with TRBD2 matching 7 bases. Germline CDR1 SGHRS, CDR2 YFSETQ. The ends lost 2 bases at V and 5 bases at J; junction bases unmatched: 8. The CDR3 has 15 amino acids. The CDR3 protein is CASSFGSGKGDTQYF. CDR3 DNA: TGCGCCAGCAGCTTTGGGAGCGGGAAGGGAGATACGCAGTATTTT.

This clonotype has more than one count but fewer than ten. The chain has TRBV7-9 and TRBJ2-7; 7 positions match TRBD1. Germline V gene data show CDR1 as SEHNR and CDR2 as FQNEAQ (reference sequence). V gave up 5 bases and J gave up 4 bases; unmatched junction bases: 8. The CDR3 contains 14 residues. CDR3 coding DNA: TGTGCCAGCAGCATCAACAGGGGTGGGTACGAGCAGTACTTC. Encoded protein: CASSINRGGYEQYF.

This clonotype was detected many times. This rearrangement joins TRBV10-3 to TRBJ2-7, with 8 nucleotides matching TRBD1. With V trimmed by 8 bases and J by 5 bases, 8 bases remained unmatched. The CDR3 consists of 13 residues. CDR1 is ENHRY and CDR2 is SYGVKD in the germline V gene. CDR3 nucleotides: TGTGCCATCGCGGACAGGGAAGAGGACGAGCAGTACTTC. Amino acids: CAIADREEDEQYF.

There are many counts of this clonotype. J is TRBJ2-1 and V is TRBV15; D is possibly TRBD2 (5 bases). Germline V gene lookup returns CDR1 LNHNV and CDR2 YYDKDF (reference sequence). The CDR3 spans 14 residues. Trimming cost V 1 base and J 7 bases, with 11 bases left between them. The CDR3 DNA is TGTGCCACCAGCAGAGCTTCCGGGGTGAATGAGCAGTTCTTC. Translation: CATSRASGVNEQFF.

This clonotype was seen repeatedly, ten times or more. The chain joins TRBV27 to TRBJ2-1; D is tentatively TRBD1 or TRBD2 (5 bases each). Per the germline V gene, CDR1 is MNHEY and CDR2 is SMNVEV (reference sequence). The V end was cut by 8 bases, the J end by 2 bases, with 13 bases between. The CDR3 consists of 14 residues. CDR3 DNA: TGTGCCAGCGGTGGGGACGGCACCTACAATGAGCAGTTCTTC. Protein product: CASGGDGTYNEQFF.

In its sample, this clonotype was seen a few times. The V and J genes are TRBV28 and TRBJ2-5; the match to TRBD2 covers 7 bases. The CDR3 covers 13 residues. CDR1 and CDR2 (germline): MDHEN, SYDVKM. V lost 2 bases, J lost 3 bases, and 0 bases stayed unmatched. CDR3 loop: CASSLGREETQYF. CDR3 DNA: TGTGCCAGCAGTTTAGGGAGGGAAGAGACCCAGTACTTC.

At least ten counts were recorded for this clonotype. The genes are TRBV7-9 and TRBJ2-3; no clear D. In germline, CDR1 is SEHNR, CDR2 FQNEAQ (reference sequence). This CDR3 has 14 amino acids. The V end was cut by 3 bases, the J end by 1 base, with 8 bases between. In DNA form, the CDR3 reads TGTGCCAGCAGCTTTTGGCAGGGCACAGATACGCAGTATTTT. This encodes CASSFWQGTDTQYF.

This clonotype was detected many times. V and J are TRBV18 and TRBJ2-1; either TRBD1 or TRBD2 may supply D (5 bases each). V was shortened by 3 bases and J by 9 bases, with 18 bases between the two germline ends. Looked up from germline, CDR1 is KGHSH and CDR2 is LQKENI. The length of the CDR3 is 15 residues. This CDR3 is CASSPGTTWVSEQFF. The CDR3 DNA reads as TGTGCCAGCTCACCCGGGACGACTTGGGTATCTGAGCAGTTCTTC.